The subject of this entry is one TCR beta chain. The germline V gene encodes CDR1 WNHNN and CDR2 SYGVQD (reference sequence). V lost 2 bases and J lost 2; bases outside the gene matches: 1. The CDR3 is 14 amino acids. As handled by the study authors: The assay estimated nucleated cells by amplifying reference gene primers. The assay was immunoSEQ multiplex PCR, and TCRdb's table has in-frame clones only and misses some. The V and J calls and the clone size are those of that table, but D and trimming were determined from the DNA. The table records about 76,000 clones, approximately 86% of them present only once. The sample comes from a study of blood T cell repertoires in COVID-19. Study overall: Spain, Italy and the United States supplied samples that represented acute and convalescent COVID-19. Nucleic acid was either cDNA or gDNA, and it came from T cells, B-cell-depleted T cells, or PBMCs.

What was sequenced was peripheral blood. This chain uses TRBV10-1 with TRBJ2-7; 9 bases agree with TRBD1. The source is a human donor in a cohort sampled during active COVID-19. CDR3 loop: CASSEGTGPYEQYF. The CDR3 bases are TGCGCCAGCAGTGAGGGGACAGGGCCCTACGAGCAGTACTTC.